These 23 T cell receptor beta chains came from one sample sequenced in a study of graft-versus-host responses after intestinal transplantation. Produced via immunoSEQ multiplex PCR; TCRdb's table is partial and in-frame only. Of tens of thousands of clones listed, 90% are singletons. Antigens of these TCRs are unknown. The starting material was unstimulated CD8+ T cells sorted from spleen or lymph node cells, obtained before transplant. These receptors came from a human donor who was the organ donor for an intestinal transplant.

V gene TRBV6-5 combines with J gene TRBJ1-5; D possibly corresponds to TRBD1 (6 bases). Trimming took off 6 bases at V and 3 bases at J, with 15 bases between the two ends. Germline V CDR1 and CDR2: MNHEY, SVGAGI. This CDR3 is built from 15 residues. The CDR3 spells CASSSTGPYNQPQHF. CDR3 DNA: TGTGCCAGCAGCTCGACAGGACCGTACAATCAGCCCCAGCATTTT.

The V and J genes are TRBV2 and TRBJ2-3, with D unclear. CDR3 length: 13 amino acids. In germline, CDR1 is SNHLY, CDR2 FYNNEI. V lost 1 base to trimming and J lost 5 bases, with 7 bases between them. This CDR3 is CASSEVRIDTQYF. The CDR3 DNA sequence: TGTGCCAGCAGTGAAGTCAGGATAGATACGCAGTATTTT.

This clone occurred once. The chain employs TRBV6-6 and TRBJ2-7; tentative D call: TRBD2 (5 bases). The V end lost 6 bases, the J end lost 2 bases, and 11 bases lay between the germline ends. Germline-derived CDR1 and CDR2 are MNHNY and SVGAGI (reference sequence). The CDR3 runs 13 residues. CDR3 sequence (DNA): TGTGCCAGCAGACCCGGACTTCCCTACGAGCAGTACGTC. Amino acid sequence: CASRPGLPYEQYV.

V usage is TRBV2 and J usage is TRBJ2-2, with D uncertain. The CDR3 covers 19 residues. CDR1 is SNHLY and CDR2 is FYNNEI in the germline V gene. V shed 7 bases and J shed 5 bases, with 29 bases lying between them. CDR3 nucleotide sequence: TGTGCCAGCATTTGGAACAGAGCTACGAACGATACTTGGACCGGGGAGCTGTTTTTT. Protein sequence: CASIWNRATNDTWTGELFF.

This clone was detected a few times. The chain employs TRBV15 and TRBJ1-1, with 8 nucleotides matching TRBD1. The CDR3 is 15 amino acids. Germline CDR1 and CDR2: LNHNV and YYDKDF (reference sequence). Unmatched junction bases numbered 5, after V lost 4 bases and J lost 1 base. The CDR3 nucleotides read TGTGCCACCAGCATACGAGGGACAGGGAACACTGAAGCTTTCTTT. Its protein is CATSIRGTGNTEAFF.

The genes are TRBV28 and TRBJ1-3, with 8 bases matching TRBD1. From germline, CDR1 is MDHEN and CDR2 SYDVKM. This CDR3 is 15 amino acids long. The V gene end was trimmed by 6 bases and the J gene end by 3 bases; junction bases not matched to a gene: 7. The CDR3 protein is CASRRVTGDGNTIYF. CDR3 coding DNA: TGTGCCAGCAGACGAGTGACAGGGGATGGAAACACCATATATTTT.

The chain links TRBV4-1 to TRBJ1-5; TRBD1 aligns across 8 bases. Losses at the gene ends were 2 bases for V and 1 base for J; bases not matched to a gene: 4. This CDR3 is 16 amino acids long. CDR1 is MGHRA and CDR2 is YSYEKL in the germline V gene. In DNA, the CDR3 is TGCGCCAGCAGCCAAACAGGGGGTTTGAGCAATCAGCCCCAGCATTTT. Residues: CASSQTGGLSNQPQHF.

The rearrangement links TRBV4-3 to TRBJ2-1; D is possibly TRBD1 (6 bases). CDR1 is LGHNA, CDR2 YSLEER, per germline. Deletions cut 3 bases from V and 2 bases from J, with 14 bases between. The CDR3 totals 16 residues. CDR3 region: CASSQHHRAPYNEQFF. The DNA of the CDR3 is TGCGCCAGCAGCCAGCACCACAGGGCCCCCTACAATGAGCAGTTCTTC.

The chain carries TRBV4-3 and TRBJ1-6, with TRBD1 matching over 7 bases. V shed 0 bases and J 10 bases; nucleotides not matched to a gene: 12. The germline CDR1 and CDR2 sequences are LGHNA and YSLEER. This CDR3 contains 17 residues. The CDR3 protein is CASSQDGGGRGDSPLHF. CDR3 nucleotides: TGCGCCAGCAGCCAAGATGGGGGAGGCAGGGGGGACTCACCCCTCCACTTT.

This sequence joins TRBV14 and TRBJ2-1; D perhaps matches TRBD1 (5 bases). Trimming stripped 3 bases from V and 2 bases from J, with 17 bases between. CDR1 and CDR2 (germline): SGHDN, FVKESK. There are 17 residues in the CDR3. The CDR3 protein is CASSQWVETVTYNEQFF. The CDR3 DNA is TGTGCCAGCAGCCAGTGGGTGGAGACAGTCACCTACAATGAGCAGTTCTTC.

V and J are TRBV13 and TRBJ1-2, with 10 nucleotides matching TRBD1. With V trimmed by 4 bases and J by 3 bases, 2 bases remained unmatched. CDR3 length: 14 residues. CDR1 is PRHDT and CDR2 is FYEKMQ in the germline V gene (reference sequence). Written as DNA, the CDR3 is TGTGCCAGCAGCTCGGGGACAGGGGACTATGGCTACACCTTC. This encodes CASSSGTGDYGYTF.

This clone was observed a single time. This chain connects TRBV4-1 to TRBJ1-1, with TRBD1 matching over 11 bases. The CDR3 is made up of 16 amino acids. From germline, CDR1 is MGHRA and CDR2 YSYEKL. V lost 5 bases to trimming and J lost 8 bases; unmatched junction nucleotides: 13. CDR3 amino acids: CASSSRDRGAPLEAFF. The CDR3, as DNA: TGCGCCAGCAGCTCCCGGGACAGGGGGGCCCCACTAGAAGCTTTCTTT.

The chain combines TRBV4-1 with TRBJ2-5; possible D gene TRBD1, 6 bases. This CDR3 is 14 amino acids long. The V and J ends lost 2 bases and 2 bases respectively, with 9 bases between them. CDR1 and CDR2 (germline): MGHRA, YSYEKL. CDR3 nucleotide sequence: TGCGCCAGCAGCCAAAGGGACACGCAAGAGACCCAGTACTTC. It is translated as CASSQRDTQETQYF.

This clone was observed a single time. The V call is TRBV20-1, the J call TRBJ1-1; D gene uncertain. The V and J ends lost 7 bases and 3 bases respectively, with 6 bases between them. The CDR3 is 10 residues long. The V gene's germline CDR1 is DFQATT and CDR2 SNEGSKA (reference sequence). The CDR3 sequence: CSDGDTEAFF. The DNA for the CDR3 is TGCAGTGACGGGGACACTGAAGCTTTCTTT.

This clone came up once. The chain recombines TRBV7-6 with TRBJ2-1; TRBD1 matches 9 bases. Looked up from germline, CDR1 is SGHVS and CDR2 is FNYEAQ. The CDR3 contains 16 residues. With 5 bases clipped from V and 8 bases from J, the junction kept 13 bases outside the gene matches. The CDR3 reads CASSVRTGGARDEQFF. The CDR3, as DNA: TGTGCCAGCAGCGTTCGTACAGGGGGCGCTAGGGATGAGCAGTTCTTC.

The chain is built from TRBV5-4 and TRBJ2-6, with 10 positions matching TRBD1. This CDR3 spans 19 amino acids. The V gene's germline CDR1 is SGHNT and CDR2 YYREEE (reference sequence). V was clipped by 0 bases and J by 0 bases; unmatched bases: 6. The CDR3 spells CASSLDGDRGSSGANVLTF. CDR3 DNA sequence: TGTGCCAGCAGCTTGGACGGGGACAGGGGAAGCTCTGGGGCCAACGTCCTGACTTTC. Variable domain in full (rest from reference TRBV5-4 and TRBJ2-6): ETGVTQSPTHLIKTRGQQVTLRCSSQSGHNTVSWYQQALGQGPQFIFQYYREEENGRGNFPPRFSGLQFPNYSSELNVNALELDDSALYLCASSLDGDRGSSGANVLTFGAGSRLTVL.

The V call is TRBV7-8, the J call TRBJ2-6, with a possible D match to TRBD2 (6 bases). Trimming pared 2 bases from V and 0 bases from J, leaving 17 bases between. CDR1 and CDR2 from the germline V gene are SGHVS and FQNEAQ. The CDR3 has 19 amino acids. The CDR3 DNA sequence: TGTGCCAGCAGCTTACTTTATTCGGGGGAACGCTCTGGGGCCAACGTCCTGACTTTC. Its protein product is CASSLLYSGERSGANVLTF.

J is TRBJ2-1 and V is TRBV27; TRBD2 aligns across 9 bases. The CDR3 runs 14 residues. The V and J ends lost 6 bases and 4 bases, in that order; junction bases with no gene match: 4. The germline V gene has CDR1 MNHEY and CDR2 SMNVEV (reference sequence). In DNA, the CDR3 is TGTGCCAGCAGAATTAGCGGGAGTTACAATGAGCAGTTCTTC. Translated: CASRISGSYNEQFF.

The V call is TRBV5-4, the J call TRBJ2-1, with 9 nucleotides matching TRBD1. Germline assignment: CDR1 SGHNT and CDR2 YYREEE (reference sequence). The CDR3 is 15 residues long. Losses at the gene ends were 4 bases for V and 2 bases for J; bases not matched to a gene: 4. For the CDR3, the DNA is TGTGCCAGCAGCCTGACAGGGGGACCCTACAATGAGCAGTTCTTC. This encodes CASSLTGGPYNEQFF. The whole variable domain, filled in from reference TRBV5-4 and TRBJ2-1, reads ETGVTQSPTHLIKTRGQQVTLRCSSQSGHNTVSWYQQALGQGPQFIFQYYREEENGRGNFPPRFSGLQFPNYSSELNVNALELDDSALYLCASSLTGGPYNEQFFGPGTRLTVL.

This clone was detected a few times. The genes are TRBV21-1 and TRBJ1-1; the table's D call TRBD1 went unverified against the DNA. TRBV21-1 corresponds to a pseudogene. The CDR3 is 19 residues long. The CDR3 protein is CASSKALGQGVMWSFEAFF. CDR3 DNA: TGTGCCAGCAGCAAAGCGCTCGGACAGGGGGTAATGTGGTCGTTTGAAGCTTTCTTT.

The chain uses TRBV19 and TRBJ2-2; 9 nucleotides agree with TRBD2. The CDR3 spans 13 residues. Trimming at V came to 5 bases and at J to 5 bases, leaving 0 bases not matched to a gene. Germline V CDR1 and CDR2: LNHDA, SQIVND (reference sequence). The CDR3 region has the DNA TGTGCCAGTAGTGCGGGGGGGACCGGGGAGCTGTTTTTT. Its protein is CASSAGGTGELFF.

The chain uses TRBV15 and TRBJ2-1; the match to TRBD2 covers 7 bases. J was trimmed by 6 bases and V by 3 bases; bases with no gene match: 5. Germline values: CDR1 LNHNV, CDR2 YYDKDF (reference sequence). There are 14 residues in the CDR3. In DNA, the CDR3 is TGTGCCACCAGCAGCCCGACTAGCCCCAATGAGCAGTTCTTC. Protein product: CATSSPTSPNEQFF.

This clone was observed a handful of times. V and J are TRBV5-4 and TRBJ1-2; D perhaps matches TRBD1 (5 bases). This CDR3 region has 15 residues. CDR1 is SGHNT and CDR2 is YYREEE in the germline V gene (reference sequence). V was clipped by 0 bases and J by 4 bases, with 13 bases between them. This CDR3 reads CASSLGVRVSYGYTF. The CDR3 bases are TGTGCCAGCAGCTTGGGGGTCAGGGTGAGCTATGGCTACACCTTC.